Below are 26 T cell receptor beta chains sequenced from a single sample in a study of regulatory T cells in long-lasting Graves disease. Relying on iRepertoire HTBI primers and Arm-PCR of CDR3 regions, the team built TCR beta libraries. A single record per CDR3 protein comes from TCRdb applying MiXCR to the multiplex PCR reads. The sample includes about 400,000 distinct CDR3 sequences, around 16% of them seen just once. The time point denotes: newly diagnosed GD, antithyroid drugs for less than 3 months. Extracted RNA from PBMCs served as the source of the TCR library. The same sample was also used in a study of T cells in Graves' hyperthyroidism and ophthalmopathy.

The sample here was peripheral blood mononuclear cells (PBMCs), taken at new diagnosis, from a patient treated with antithyroid drugs. These receptors were obtained from a woman in her forties with Graves disease.

This clonotype was observed a handful of times. The chain has TRBV4-3 and TRBJ1-5; 9 bases match TRBD1. The CDR3 consists of 17 residues. V was pared by 1 base and J by 4 bases, with 8 bases of the junction left unmatched. Germline-derived CDR1 and CDR2 are LGHNA and YSLEER. In DNA form, the CDR3 reads TGCGCCAGCAGCCAAGGGGCTACAGGGGGCCGAAATCAGCCCCAGCATTTT. This translates into CASSQGATGGRNQPQHF.

This clonotype has ten or more counts. This chain connects TRBV20-1 to TRBJ2-7; D not certain. The germline V gene encodes CDR1 DFQATT and CDR2 SNEGSKA (reference sequence). V lost 2 bases to trimming and J lost 0 bases, with 14 bases between them. The CDR3 is 15 residues long. The CDR3 spells CSARPYRPSSYEQYF. As DNA, the CDR3 is TGCAGTGCTAGACCATACCGTCCTAGCTCCTACGAGCAGTACTTC.

In its sample, this clonotype was seen once. V usage is TRBV4-1 and J usage is TRBJ1-1; possible D gene TRBD1, 5 bases. Germline V lookup: CDR1 MGHRA, CDR2 YSYEKL. The V end was cut by 0 bases, the J end by 5 bases, with 10 bases between. This CDR3 is 14 amino acids long. CDR3 DNA sequence: TGCGCCAGCAGCCAAGATTGGGGACGTACTGAAGCTTTCTTT. It codes for CASSQDWGRTEAFF.

The V and J genes are TRBV7-2 and TRBJ2-6, with D hard to call. Trimming took off 3 bases at V and 0 bases at J, with 3 bases between the two ends. The V gene's germline CDR1 is SGHTA and CDR2 FQGNSA. This CDR3 comprises 14 residues. CDR3 region: CASSFLSGANVLTF. The CDR3 nucleotides read TGTGCCAGCAGCTTCCTCTCTGGGGCCAACGTCCTGACTTTC.

This clonotype has ten or more counts. In nucleotides, the CDR3 is TGCGCCAGCAGCTTGGACGCATGGGGGTTTGACTATGGCTACACCTTC. Encoded protein: CASSLDAWGFDYGYTF. The genes are TRBV5-1 and TRBJ1-2; weak D call: TRBD1 (5 bases). The ends were cut back, 0 bases at V and 3 bases at J, with 15 bases in the middle. Germline loops: CDR1 SGHRS, CDR2 YFSETQ. The CDR3 totals 16 residues.

This clonotype has ten or more counts. The chain uses TRBV11-2 and TRBJ2-7; 12 bases align to TRBD2. The V gene's germline CDR1 is SGHAT and CDR2 FQNNGV. The CDR3 totals 18 residues. V shed 5 bases, J shed 2 bases, and the junction held 13 bases outside the gene matches. This CDR3 is CASSTTSGSLWDAYEQYF. CDR3 nucleotides: TGTGCCAGCAGCACGACTAGCGGGAGTTTGTGGGATGCCTACGAGCAGTACTTC.

In its sample, this clonotype was seen many times. The genes are TRBV29-1 and TRBJ1-1; D is possibly TRBD1 (6 bases). Trimming removed 4 bases at V and 6 bases at J, with 15 bases between. This CDR3 has 13 residues. Germline V gene sequence: CDR1 SQVTM, CDR2 ANQGSEA. CDR3 residues: CSVVGGDTAEAFF. The CDR3, as DNA: TGCAGCGTTGTAGGAGGGGACACTGCTGAAGCTTTCTTT.

The table lists this clonotype with many counts. The V and J genes are TRBV7-9 and TRBJ2-5; 7 bases line up with TRBD2. J was trimmed by 4 bases and V by 5 bases; bases with no gene match: 7. The CDR3 is made up of 14 amino acids. The germline gives CDR1 SEHNR, CDR2 FQNEAQ (reference sequence). The DNA for the CDR3 is TGTGCCAGCAGCAATCCGGGGGGAGGAGAGACCCAGTACTTC. This sequence encodes CASSNPGGGETQYF.

The genes are TRBV29-1 and TRBJ2-3; 9 bases are shared with TRBD2. The CDR3 is made up of 17 amino acids. V lost 0 bases, J lost 4 bases, and 11 bases stayed unmatched. CDR1 SQVTM and CDR2 ANQGSEA come from the germline V gene. The CDR3 coding sequence is TGCAGCGTTGAAGATCTTCACTTGCGGGAGGGTTCAGATACGCAGTATTTT. Amino acids: CSVEDLHLREGSDTQYF.

The gene calls are TRBV5-1 and TRBJ2-1, with 7 positions matching TRBD2. The CDR3 runs 15 residues. In germline, CDR1 is SGHRS, CDR2 YFSETQ. Losses at the gene ends were 2 bases for V and 2 bases for J; bases not matched to a gene: 4. The CDR3 sequence: CASSFTGGTYNEQFF. The DNA for the CDR3 is TGCGCCAGCAGCTTCACGGGAGGAACCTACAATGAGCAGTTCTTC.

The rearrangement joins TRBV28 to TRBJ2-1; D unclear. Between the trimmed V and J ends, which lost 3 bases and 4 bases, there was a span of 10 bases. The CDR3 runs to 14 residues. Germline-derived CDR1 and CDR2 are MDHEN and SYDVKM. CDR3 sequence: CASSFLAAYNEQFF. The CDR3 DNA reads TGTGCCAGCAGTTTCCTTGCGGCTTACAATGAGCAGTTCTTC.

For this clonotype: A read error may explain this, as a much larger clone is one base away. This chain's CDR3 is CASGEPPGTSGRNGSYNEQFF. In DNA, the CDR3 is TGCGCCAGCGGTGAACCCCCCGGCACTAGCGGGAGAAATGGGTCCTACAATGAGCAGTTCTTC. V is TRBV6-2 or TRBV6-3 and J is TRBJ2-1; the match to TRBD2 covers 11 bases. CDR3 size: 21 residues. CDR1 is MNHEY, CDR2 SVGEGT, per germline.

The CDR3 nucleotides are TGTGCCACCAGCCATCGGGGAGCCGGAGACTCCTACAATGAGCAGTTCTTC. Protein product: CATSHRGAGDSYNEQFF. The chain employs TRBV15 and TRBJ2-1; a possible D gene is TRBD2 (5 bases). Trimming cost V 5 bases and J 0 bases, with 17 bases left between them. The CDR3 totals 17 residues. In germline, CDR1 is LNHNV, CDR2 YYDKDF (reference sequence).

This clonotype was detected a few times. The J gene is TRBJ2-3, the V gene TRBV30; 8 bases are shared with TRBD2. Trimming took 8 bases from V and 4 from J; bases not matched to a gene: 8. CDR1 is GTSNPN and CDR2 is SVGIG in the germline V gene (reference sequence). The CDR3 runs 13 residues. CDR3 sequence: CAARTSRADTQYF. The CDR3 nucleotides are TGTGCCGCCAGGACTAGCCGGGCAGATACGCAGTATTTT.

This clonotype was counted many times. The rearrangement links TRBV5-1 to TRBJ2-1, with 13 bases matching TRBD2. Germline V gene lookup returns CDR1 SGHRS and CDR2 YFSETQ. The CDR3 runs 15 residues. Trimming at V came to 7 bases and at J to 5 bases, leaving 6 bases not matched to a gene. CDR3 DNA: TGCGCCAGCGCTTGGGGGACTAGCGGGAACAATGAGCAGTTCTTC. Translation gives CASAWGTSGNNEQFF.

V and J are TRBV27 and TRBJ2-1; perhaps TRBD2 as D (5 bases). The CDR3 sequence is 11 residues long. The V gene's germline CDR1 is MNHEY and CDR2 SMNVEV (reference sequence). Trimming shortened V by 9 bases and J by 7 bases, and 10 bases separated the two germline ends. The CDR3 coding sequence is TGTGCCAGTAGGGAGCGAAATGAGCAGTTCTTC. This encodes CASRERNEQFF.

This clonotype was counted ten times or more. The chain couples TRBV10-3 to TRBJ1-1; 7 bases fit TRBD1. V lost 3 bases and J lost 2; bases outside the gene matches: 6. CDR3 length equals 15 residues. Looked up from germline, CDR1 is ENHRY and CDR2 is SYGVKD. This CDR3 reads CAISEKGQINTEAFF. The CDR3 DNA sequence: TGTGCCATCAGTGAAAAGGGACAGATCAACACTGAAGCTTTCTTT.

This clonotype occurred many times. This rearrangement joins TRBV12-3 or TRBV12-4 to TRBJ1-1; D is unresolved. V shed 3 bases and J shed 4 bases, with 9 bases lying between them. This CDR3 region has 13 residues. The CDR3 sequence is CASSFIDGTEAFF. The CDR3 DNA is TGTGCCAGCAGTTTCATCGATGGCACTGAAGCTTTCTTT.

This clonotype was detected a few times. This sequence joins TRBV4-2 and TRBJ2-3, with 8 bases lining up with TRBD2. Germline V gives CDR1 LGHNA, CDR2 YNFKEQ. The CDR3 has 18 amino acids. J gave up 0 bases and V 1 base, and 9 bases lay outside the gene matches. The CDR3 region is CASSQVSAGGYSTDTQYF. Here the CDR3 DNA reads TGTGCCAGCAGCCAAGTTAGTGCGGGAGGATATAGCACAGATACGCAGTATTTT.

This clonotype was detected many times. The V call is TRBV7-9, the J call TRBJ1-2; D is unresolved. CDR3 length: 16 residues. V was trimmed by 0 bases and J by 4 bases, leaving 15 bases between them. The germline CDR1 and CDR2 sequences are SEHNR and FQNEAQ (reference sequence). CDR3 nucleotide sequence: TGTGCCAGCAGCTTAGCGTCCCCTACAACTTTCTATGGCTACACCTTC. This translates into CASSLASPTTFYGYTF.

This chain links TRBV10-2 with TRBJ2-1; no clear D gene. The germline V and J ends were trimmed by 7 bases and 1 base, with 8 bases remaining between them. In germline, CDR1 is WSHSY, CDR2 SAAADI. The CDR3 is 13 amino acids. The chain's CDR3 is CASITESYNEQFF. The CDR3 bases are TGCGCCAGCATCACAGAATCCTACAATGAGCAGTTCTTC.

In this sample, this clonotype turned up many times. The chain combines TRBV11-3 with TRBJ2-7; 15 positions match TRBD2. This CDR3 has 17 residues. The trim removed 4 bases at V and 6 bases at J, leaving 10 bases unmatched. Germline loops: CDR1 SGHNT, CDR2 YENEEA. CDR3 amino acids: CASSWTSGRAHTGEQYF. DNA for the CDR3: TGTGCCAGCAGCTGGACTAGCGGGAGGGCCCATACGGGCGAGCAGTACTTC.

This clonotype came up many times. CDR3 DNA: TGTGCCAGCAGTTTGGGGGAGACTAGCGGGGACGAGCAGTACTTC. As protein: CASSLGETSGDEQYF. The chain employs TRBV28 and TRBJ2-7; the match to TRBD2 covers 11 bases. CDR1 and CDR2 (germline): MDHEN, SYDVKM. V was pared by 3 bases and J by 5 bases, with 6 bases of the junction left unmatched. The CDR3 is made up of 15 amino acids.

This clonotype was observed at least ten times. The J gene is TRBJ2-3, the V gene TRBV29-1; D remains unclear. Germline V gene data show CDR1 as SQVTM and CDR2 as ANQGSEA. The CDR3 extends over 13 amino acids. Trimming removed 4 bases at V and 1 base at J, with 9 bases between. DNA for the CDR3: TGCAGCGTTGCTGGCGAAGGCACAGATACGCAGTATTTT. Its translation: CSVAGEGTDTQYF.

Of note for this clonotype: A read error may explain this, as a much larger clone is one base away. The rearrangement joins TRBV11-2 to TRBJ1-3; D is undetermined. Between the trimmed V and J ends, which lost 4 bases and 0 bases, there was a span of 13 bases. CDR3 length: 16 amino acids. CDR1 SGHAT and CDR2 FQNNGV come from the germline V gene. CDR3 in amino acids: CASSSFRTRSGNTIYF. The CDR3 nucleotides read TGTGCCAGCAGCTCGTTCCGGACCCGCTCTGGAAACACCATATATTTT.

This clonotype came up a few times. The chain links TRBV7-2 to TRBJ1-4; TRBD1 might be the D (6 bases). V was shortened by 9 bases and J by 10 bases, with 21 bases between the two germline ends. The germline gives CDR1 SGHTA, CDR2 FQGNSA. CDR3 length: 14 amino acids. The chain's CDR3 is CASAETTGPGKLFF. The CDR3 DNA reads as TGTGCCAGTGCAGAGACGACAGGTCCGGGAAAACTGTTTTTT.